This entry lists 32 T cell receptor beta chains sequenced from one sample in a study of shared clonotypes between healthy human individuals. Data came from immunoSEQ multiplex PCR; TCRdb stores just in-frame clones and leaves some out. Here the sample spans roughly 2,500,000 clones, 90% to 95% being singletons. Material for sequencing was naive CD4+ T cells from PBMCs. Subset: CD45RA+ positively selected. The receptor source for this set is a man aged 18 to 30 in good health. Some clones in this sample may be carry-over from other donors' samples.

The chain is built from TRBV25-1 and TRBJ2-7, with D unclear. CDR1 MGHDK and CDR2 SYGVNS come from the germline V gene. CDR3 length equals 13 residues. The ends were cut back, 8 bases at V and 3 bases at J, with 14 bases in the middle. The CDR3 nucleotides are TGTGCCAGCCGTCCGCGGACGAGCTACGAGCAGTACTTC. Translating gives CASRPRTSYEQYF.

This chain connects TRBV2 to TRBJ2-6; 10 bases line up with TRBD1. The CDR3 consists of 16 residues. Germline V gene lookup returns CDR1 SNHLY and CDR2 FYNNEI. The V gene end was trimmed by 10 bases and the J gene end by 2 bases; junction bases not matched to a gene: 8. CDR3 bases: TGTGCCACCAGGACAGGGGGGATAACTGGGGCCAACGTCCTGACTTTC. Protein sequence: CATRTGGITGANVLTF.

The V and J genes are TRBV5-1 and TRBJ1-5; D is unclear. Per germline, CDR1 SGHRS and CDR2 YFSETQ. Trimming cost V 1 base and J 7 bases, with 15 bases left between them. This CDR3 has 15 residues. The CDR3 region is CASSLNGWGSQPQHF. CDR3 DNA: TGCGCCAGCAGCTTGAATGGTTGGGGATCCCAGCCCCAGCATTTT.

The chain recombines TRBV29-1 with TRBJ1-2; D gene ambiguous. The CDR3 has 14 amino acids. With 4 bases removed from V and 3 bases from J, the gap between germline ends came to 15 bases. CDR1 is SQVTM, CDR2 ANQGSEA, per germline. This CDR3 is CSVGDLGWDYGYTF. The DNA of the CDR3 is TGCAGCGTTGGAGACCTGGGTTGGGACTATGGCTACACCTTC.

The chain couples TRBV4-1 to TRBJ2-6, with D perhaps TRBD1 (6 bases). V was clipped by 3 bases and J by 0 bases, with 12 bases between them. The CDR3 loop spans 17 amino acids. Germline CDR1 and CDR2: MGHRA and YSYEKL. This chain's CDR3 is CASSQTATGSGANVLTF. CDR3 in DNA: TGCGCCAGCAGCCAGACGGCGACAGGCTCTGGGGCCAACGTCCTGACTTTC.

The gene calls are TRBV9 and TRBJ2-7, with TRBD2 matching 9 bases. The CDR3 loop spans 16 amino acids. CDR1 SGDLS and CDR2 YYNGEE come from the germline V gene. Trimming took 0 bases from V and 2 from J; bases not matched to a gene: 6. The CDR3 region is CASSVAAGGPPYEQYF. The DNA for the CDR3 is TGTGCCAGCAGCGTAGCTGCGGGAGGGCCTCCCTACGAGCAGTACTTC.

The rearrangement uses TRBV5-1 and TRBJ1-2, with D possibly matching TRBD1 (5 bases). With 0 bases removed from V and 9 bases from J, the gap between germline ends came to 9 bases. This CDR3 is 12 amino acids long. Germline values: CDR1 SGHRS, CDR2 YFSETQ. The CDR3 DNA is TGCGCCAGCAGCTTGGACCAGGGTAGCTACACCTTC. Encoded protein: CASSLDQGSYTF.

With respect to this clone: One junction end does not reproduce the germline sequence, and a read error may be involved. The chain has TRBV7-2 and TRBJ2-7, with a weak D call TRBD2 (5 bases). In germline, CDR1 is SGHTA, CDR2 FQGNSA. The CDR3 extends over 13 amino acids. The DNA of the CDR3 is TGTGCCAGCAGCTTACCGGACTCCCACGAGCAGTACTTC. Translated, it gives CASSLPDSHEQYF.

The V call is TRBV6-1, the J call TRBJ1-5; 9 bases match TRBD1. The CDR3 runs 14 residues. CDR1 is MNHNS, CDR2 SASEGT, per germline. Trimming at V came to 6 bases and at J to 4 bases, leaving 4 bases not matched to a gene. The CDR3 DNA sequence: TGTGCCAGCAGACAGGGGGCGGGTAATCAGCCCCAGCATTTT. Amino acid sequence: CASRQGAGNQPQHF.

The CDR3 loop is CASSYGAGTQYF. The CDR3 DNA reads TGTGCCAGCAGTTACGGGGCTGGTACGCAGTATTTT. This sequence joins TRBV6-6 and TRBJ2-3; weak D call: TRBD1 (5 bases). CDR1 is MNHNY, CDR2 SVGAGI, per germline (reference sequence). With 2 bases removed from V and 8 bases from J, the gap between germline ends came to 8 bases. The CDR3 contains 12 residues.

The chain links TRBV5-1 to TRBJ2-6; 9 nucleotides match TRBD1. The germline V gene has CDR1 SGHRS and CDR2 YFSETQ. V gave up 2 bases and J gave up 2 bases; unmatched junction bases: 11. The CDR3 extends over 19 amino acids. Here the CDR3 reads CASSFLPGQGTAGANVLTF. CDR3 nucleotide sequence: TGCGCCAGCAGCTTCCTTCCGGGACAGGGAACAGCTGGGGCCAACGTCCTGACTTTC. Based on the CDR3 plus reference TRBV5-1 and TRBJ2-6, the full variable domain is KAGVTQTPRYLIKTRGQQVTLSCSPISGHRSVSWYQQTPGQGLQFLFEYFSETQRNKGNFPGRFSGRQFSNSRSEMNVSTLELGDSALYLCASSFLPGQGTAGANVLTFGAGSRLTVL.

This chain uses TRBV30 with TRBJ2-1; possibly TRBD1 or TRBD2 for D (5 bases each). The CDR3 loop spans 12 amino acids. Germline lookup yields CDR1 GTSNPN and CDR2 SVGIG (reference sequence). Trimming removed 8 bases from V and 6 bases from J, with 14 bases in between. DNA for the CDR3: TGTGCCCACAATGAGGGGCCCAATGAGCAGTTCTTC. Its translation is CAHNEGPNEQFF.

V gene TRBV4-1 combines with J gene TRBJ1-2, with no clear D. Per germline, CDR1 MGHRA and CDR2 YSYEKL. This CDR3 comprises 15 residues. V was cut by 0 bases and J by 6 bases, with 14 bases left in between. The DNA for the CDR3 is TGCGCCAGCAGCCAAGATCTGACGCGGTTACATGGCTACACCTTC. As protein: CASSQDLTRLHGYTF.

The rearrangement uses TRBV25-1 and TRBJ2-1; 8 bases agree with TRBD1. CDR1 is MGHDK and CDR2 is SYGVNS in the germline V gene. The trim removed 6 bases at V and 9 bases at J, leaving 1 base unmatched. CDR3 length: 11 residues. The DNA for the CDR3 is TGTGCCAGCAGCAGGGGGCTTGAGCAGTTCTTC. Translating gives CASSRGLEQFF.

The chain combines TRBV19 with TRBJ2-5; 10 bases map to TRBD1. This CDR3 has 15 residues. V lost 4 bases, J lost 5 bases, and 7 bases stayed unmatched. Per the germline V gene, CDR1 is LNHDA and CDR2 is SQIVND (reference sequence). Here the CDR3 DNA reads TGTGCCAGTAGTACTGCCCGGGACAGGGGTGAGACCCAGTACTTC. Protein product: CASSTARDRGETQYF. The full variable domain, with the rest looked up from reference TRBV19 and TRBJ2-5, is DGGITQSPKYLFRKEGQNVTLSCEQNLNHDAMYWYRQDPGQGLRLIYYSQIVNDFQKGDIAEGYSVSREKKESFPLTVTSAQKNPTAFYLCASSTARDRGETQYFGPGTRLLVL.

This clone was observed a single time. The rearrangement uses TRBV7-2 and TRBJ1-5, with D perhaps TRBD1 (5 bases). V was cut by 4 bases and J by 8 bases, with 12 bases left in between. Germline CDR1 and CDR2: SGHTA and FQGNSA. This CDR3 contains 13 residues. CDR3 DNA: TGTGCCAGCAGCTCCCGGGACCGGAAGCCCCAGCATTTT. Its protein product is CASSSRDRKPQHF.

The chain links TRBV5-6 to TRBJ1-2; D is uncertain. This CDR3 is built from 17 residues. The germline V gene has CDR1 SGHDT and CDR2 YYEEEE. The V end lost 3 bases, the J end lost 6 bases, and 24 bases lay between the germline ends. CDR3 loop: CASSWRELTSARDGYTF. The CDR3 DNA reads as TGTGCCAGCAGCTGGAGGGAGTTGACCAGCGCGCGGGATGGCTACACCTTC.

The chain carries TRBV5-6 and TRBJ1-2, with D hard to call. The V gene's germline CDR1 is SGHDT and CDR2 YYEEEE. Deletions cut 4 bases from V and 7 bases from J, with 8 bases between. The CDR3 covers 11 residues. The CDR3 bases are TGTGCCAGCAGCCGGACGGGTGGCTACACCTTC. It specifies CASSRTGGYTF.

This clone is a singleton in its sample. The CDR3 sequence: CASSNRVGNQPQHF. CDR3 bases: TGTGCCAGCAGCAACAGGGTGGGGAATCAGCCCCAGCATTTT. The V and J genes are TRBV2 and TRBJ1-5, with a weak D call TRBD1 (6 bases). The V gene's germline CDR1 is SNHLY and CDR2 FYNNEI. The V end lost 6 bases, the J end lost 4 bases, and 13 bases lay between the germline ends. This CDR3 comprises 14 residues.

The gene calls are TRBV7-3 and TRBJ1-1; 7 positions match TRBD1. CDR3 length: 14 amino acids. Germline V gene data show CDR1 as SGHTA and CDR2 as FQGTGA. The V gene end was trimmed by 4 bases and the J gene end by 3 bases; junction bases not matched to a gene: 5. The CDR3 loop reads CASSSDRWDTEAFF. The CDR3 nucleotides are TGTGCCAGCAGCTCGGACAGGTGGGACACTGAAGCTTTCTTT.

DNA of the CDR3: TGTGCCAGCAGCTTAGCGGGAGTTAGCTATGAGCAGTTCTTC. Encoded protein: CASSLAGVSYEQFF. The chain uses TRBV4-2 and TRBJ2-1, with 9 positions matching TRBD2. Germline CDR1 and CDR2: LGHNA and YNFKEQ. The junction had 7 bases not matched to a gene; V was cut back by 5 bases and J by 8 bases. The CDR3 runs to 14 residues.

The V call is TRBV25-1, the J call TRBJ2-7; D gene ambiguous. V was trimmed by 3 bases and J by 2 bases, leaving 8 bases between them. CDR3 size: 13 residues. Germline V lookup: CDR1 MGHDK, CDR2 SYGVNS. CDR3: CASSESGTYEQYF. The DNA for the CDR3 is TGTGCCAGCAGTGAGTCTGGGACCTACGAGCAGTACTTC.

As to this clone: At the DNA level, this CDR3 is encoded by other sequences in the same sample as well. This chain links TRBV5-1 with TRBJ2-5, with D possibly being TRBD1 or TRBD2 (5 bases each). Trimming stripped 2 bases from V and 2 bases from J, with 10 bases between. CDR3 length: 14 residues. CDR1 and CDR2 (germline): SGHRS, YFSETQ. CDR3 amino acids: CASSLSGAQETQYF. The CDR3 DNA reads as TGCGCCAGCAGCTTATCCGGGGCGCAAGAGACCCAGTACTTC.

The V and J genes are TRBV5-4 and TRBJ2-2, with TRBD2 matching 12 bases. Germline V gene data show CDR1 as SGHNT and CDR2 as YYREEE (reference sequence). The CDR3 is made up of 15 amino acids. Trimming removed 3 bases from V and 7 bases from J; junction bases left unmatched: 4. CDR3 sequence reads: CASSSLAGGGGELFF. The DNA for the CDR3 is TGTGCCAGCAGCTCCCTAGCGGGAGGGGGCGGGGAGCTGTTTTTT.

The rearrangement links TRBV6-5 to TRBJ1-2; 10 positions match TRBD1. The CDR3 has 14 amino acids. Germline lookup yields CDR1 MNHEY and CDR2 SVGAGI. V lost 4 bases and J lost 7; bases outside the gene matches: 6. CDR3 amino acids: CASSSDRGARGYTF. DNA of the CDR3: TGTGCCAGCAGTTCGGACAGGGGGGCTCGTGGCTACACCTTC.

The gene calls are TRBV11-2 and TRBJ2-3; D remains unclear. Germline lookup yields CDR1 SGHAT and CDR2 FQNNGV. This CDR3 is 15 amino acids long. Between the trimmed V and J ends, which lost 1 base and 6 bases, there was a span of 14 bases. CDR3: CASSLVRPPWDTQYF. CDR3 nucleotides: TGTGCCAGCAGCTTAGTCCGACCCCCCTGGGATACGCAGTATTTT.

The V and J genes are TRBV19 and TRBJ1-2; perhaps TRBD1 as D (6 bases). This CDR3 spans 15 amino acids. V shed 3 bases and J shed 8 bases, with 19 bases lying between them. CDR1 and CDR2 (germline): LNHDA, SQIVND (reference sequence). Written as DNA, the CDR3 is TGTGCCAGTAGTATCTCAGGCAGGGGACCGTCCGGCTACACCTTC. The encoded protein is CASSISGRGPSGYTF.

Worth noting for this clone: Distinct nucleotide sequences in the sample also encode this CDR3. DNA for the CDR3: TGTGCCAGCAGTTTGGCCGGGGCCAACGTCCTGACTTTC. It is translated as CASSLAGANVLTF. The rearrangement joins TRBV27 to TRBJ2-6; D call uncertain. Germline assignment: CDR1 MNHEY and CDR2 SMNVEV (reference sequence). The V and J ends lost 3 bases and 4 bases respectively, with 4 bases between them. The CDR3 is 13 amino acids.

The rearrangement joins TRBV5-1 to TRBJ1-2; no clear D gene. The CDR3 contains 14 residues. The V gene lost 4 bases and the J gene lost 2 bases, with 12 bases spanning the gap. Germline loops: CDR1 SGHRS, CDR2 YFSETQ. Here the CDR3 DNA reads TGCGCCAGCAGCCCCCAGAGTGGGAACTATGGCTACACCTTC. Protein sequence: CASSPQSGNYGYTF.

V is TRBV6-5 and J is TRBJ2-2; D is unresolved. The CDR3 has 13 residues. The V end was cut by 2 bases, the J end by 10 bases, with 11 bases between. CDR1 is MNHEY and CDR2 is SVGAGI in the germline V gene. In DNA form, the CDR3 reads TGTGCCAGCAGTTACCTTGGTAGTTCGGAGCTGTTTTTT. Its translation is CASSYLGSSELFF.

V and J are TRBV28 and TRBJ2-7; D is possibly TRBD1 or TRBD2 (6 bases each). Germline V gene sequence: CDR1 MDHEN, CDR2 SYDVKM. The CDR3 spans 15 residues. Trimming removed 3 bases from V and 2 bases from J, with 14 bases in between. The CDR3 DNA reads as TGTGCCAGCAGTTTGTATGGGGGGCCCCCCTACGAGCAGTACTTC. Translated, it gives CASSLYGGPPYEQYF. The whole variable domain, remainder taken from reference TRBV28 and TRBJ2-7, is DVKVTQSSRYLVKRTGEKVFLECVQDMDHENMFWYRQDPGLGLRLIYFSYDVKMKEKGDIPEGYSVSREKKERFSLILESASTNQTSMYLCASSLYGGPPYEQYFGPGTRLTVT.

The rearrangement joins TRBV10-1 to TRBJ2-3; D is uncertain. From germline, CDR1 is WNHNN and CDR2 SYGVQD (reference sequence). Trimming cost V 3 bases and J 0 bases, with 7 bases left between them. The CDR3 has 14 residues. CDR3 residues: CASSDRTSTDTQYF. CDR3 coding DNA: TGCGCCAGCAGTGATCGAACTAGCACAGATACGCAGTATTTT.